A selection of T cell receptor beta chains follows, all from one sample in a study of blood T cell repertoires in COVID-19. Produced via immunoSEQ multiplex PCR; TCRdb's table is partial and in-frame only. The sample has some 180,000 clones, over 75% seen once. Sequencing was carried out using peripheral blood. These TCRs come from a man in his forties or fifties with COVID-19, enrolled during active disease. Each CDR3 is given with its conserved first and last residue. A D gene is named only where the DNA matches it firmly. Size is omitted from some rows. Given values are once, few, many or a class for expanded clones.

d_call: -
v_call: TRBV19
clone_size: -
j_call: TRBJ1-3
cdr3_nt: TGTGCCAGTAGTATTCAGGGAAATGGAAACACCATATATTTT
cdr3_aa: CASSIQGNGNTIYF

d_call: TRBD1
v_call: TRBV19
clone_size: -
j_call: TRBJ1-2
cdr3_nt: TGTGCCAGTAGTGCCCTACAGGGGGCGGAGAGTGGCTACACCTTC
cdr3_aa: CASSALQGAESGYTF

d_call: -
v_call: TRBV5-4
clone_size: -
j_call: TRBJ2-7
cdr3_nt: TGTGCCAGCAGCCACTCAGGGTTATCCTACGAGCAGTACTTC
cdr3_aa: CASSHSGLSYEQYF

d_call: -
v_call: TRBV12-3/TRBV12-4
clone_size: -
j_call: TRBJ2-7
cdr3_nt: TGTGCCAGCGGGACTGGGAACTACGAGCAGTACTTC
cdr3_aa: CASGTGNYEQYF

d_call: -
v_call: TRBV11-3
clone_size: -
j_call: TRBJ2-1
cdr3_nt: TGTGCCAGCAGCGTAGGAGTCCGCTCCTACAATGAGCAGTTCTTC
cdr3_aa: CASSVGVRSYNEQFF

d_call: TRBD1
v_call: TRBV7-3
clone_size: once
j_call: TRBJ2-3
cdr3_nt: TGTGCCAGCAGCCCCGGGACAGGTCCAGGTACGCAGTATTTT
cdr3_aa: CASSPGTGPGTQYF

d_call: -
v_call: TRBV12-3/TRBV12-4
clone_size: -
j_call: TRBJ1-1
cdr3_nt: TGTGCCAGCAGTTCTGGCAGGGACACTGAAGCTTTCTTT
cdr3_aa: CASSSGRDTEAFF

d_call: -
v_call: TRBV9
clone_size: -
j_call: TRBJ2-5
cdr3_nt: TGTGCCAGCAGCCCTCGGGGCAGCGGGGTAGGGGGAGAGACCCAGTACTTC
cdr3_aa: CASSPRGSGVGGETQYF

d_call: TRBD1
v_call: TRBV5-1
clone_size: -
j_call: TRBJ2-7
cdr3_nt: TGCGCCAGCAGCCTCGGACAGGCGGGGCAGTACTTC
cdr3_aa: CASSLGQAGQYF

d_call: -
v_call: TRBV11-1
clone_size: -
j_call: TRBJ1-1
cdr3_nt: TGTGCCAGCAGCCTGACAGGTTTGATCACTGAAGCTTTCTTT
cdr3_aa: CASSLTGLITEAFF

d_call: -
v_call: TRBV10-3
clone_size: few
j_call: TRBJ1-3
cdr3_nt: TGTGCCATCAGTGAAGGGCACAGGGATGGAAACACCATATATTTT
cdr3_aa: CAISEGHRDGNTIYF

d_call: TRBD2
v_call: TRBV2
clone_size: -
j_call: TRBJ2-1
cdr3_nt: TGTGCCAGCATGGGCGGGAGCTCCTACAATGAGCAGTTCTTC
cdr3_aa: CASMGGSSYNEQFF

d_call: TRBD1
v_call: TRBV19
clone_size: -
j_call: TRBJ1-2
cdr3_nt: TGTGCCAGTAGTATTGTCTGGACAGGGTCCTATGGCTACACCTTC
cdr3_aa: CASSIVWTGSYGYTF

d_call: -
v_call: TRBV27
clone_size: -
j_call: TRBJ1-1
cdr3_nt: TGTGCCAGCAGTTTATTAGGCGGGGTGAACACTGAAGCTTTCTTT
cdr3_aa: CASSLLGGVNTEAFF

d_call: -
v_call: TRBV5-8
clone_size: -
j_call: TRBJ1-5
cdr3_nt: TGTGCCAGCAGCTTGGCCGGGCAGGGTGGTCAGCCCCAGCATTTT
cdr3_aa: CASSLAGQGGQPQHF

d_call: TRBD2
v_call: TRBV5-1
clone_size: few
j_call: TRBJ2-3
cdr3_nt: TGCGCCAGCAGCTTGGCTCTTCTAGCGGGAGGAGATACGCAGTATTTT
cdr3_aa: CASSLALLAGGDTQYF

d_call: -
v_call: TRBV2
clone_size: -
j_call: TRBJ1-5
cdr3_nt: TGTGCCAGCAGCCCGGGGGTGGGCCAGCCCCAGCATTTT
cdr3_aa: CASSPGVGQPQHF

d_call: TRBD1
v_call: TRBV19
clone_size: -
j_call: TRBJ1-5
cdr3_nt: TGTGCCAGTAGTATAGAGGGGACAGGGGGCGGCAATCAGCCCCAGCATTTT
cdr3_aa: CASSIEGTGGGNQPQHF

d_call: -
v_call: TRBV11-2
clone_size: -
j_call: TRBJ1-3
cdr3_nt: TGTGCCAGCAGCCGCCTCAGAAGTACTGGAAACACCATATATTTT
cdr3_aa: CASSRLRSTGNTIYF

d_call: -
v_call: TRBV30
clone_size: few
j_call: TRBJ1-5
cdr3_nt: TGTGCCTGGAGTGTATCCAGGGGAAGTAGCAATCAGCCCCAGCATTTT
cdr3_aa: CAWSVSRGSSNQPQHF

d_call: -
v_call: TRBV5-1
clone_size: -
j_call: TRBJ2-5
cdr3_nt: TGCGCCAGCAGCTTGGCCCTCAGGGTCTCCGGGGAGACCCAGTACTTC
cdr3_aa: CASSLALRVSGETQYF

d_call: TRBD1
v_call: TRBV29-1
clone_size: -
j_call: TRBJ1-2
cdr3_nt: TGCAGCGTTGAAGATGCGTTTCAGGGGGGTAAATTCGGCGGCTACACCTTC
cdr3_aa: CSVEDAFQGGKFGGYTF

d_call: TRBD2
v_call: TRBV4-2
clone_size: -
j_call: TRBJ2-5
cdr3_nt: TGTGCCAGCAGCCAAGATGGTAGCGGGAGTGGAGAGACCCAGTACTTC
cdr3_aa: CASSQDGSGSGETQYF

d_call: TRBD2
v_call: TRBV5-1
clone_size: -
j_call: TRBJ2-1
cdr3_nt: TGCGCCAGCAGCTTGGCCCCGGGAGGAAGGAATGAGCAGTTCTTC
cdr3_aa: CASSLAPGGRNEQFF

d_call: TRBD1
v_call: TRBV11-1
clone_size: -
j_call: TRBJ1-1
cdr3_nt: TGTGCCAGCAGCTCAGGGGACAGGGGAGTGTGGACTGAAGCTTTCTTT
cdr3_aa: CASSSGDRGVWTEAFF

d_call: TRBD1
v_call: TRBV29-1
clone_size: once
j_call: TRBJ2-5
cdr3_nt: TGCAGCCTCCGGGACAGCCAAGAGACCCAGTACTTC
cdr3_aa: CSLRDSQETQYF

d_call: TRBD1
v_call: TRBV30
clone_size: -
j_call: TRBJ1-5
cdr3_nt: TGTGCCTGGAGTACTGGGACAGGGGCGGGTCAGCCCCAGCATTTT
cdr3_aa: CAWSTGTGAGQPQHF

d_call: TRBD1
v_call: TRBV29-1
clone_size: -
j_call: TRBJ2-7
cdr3_nt: TGCAGCGCCGCTGTCCGGGACAGCCCCCGTGAGCAGTACTTC
cdr3_aa: CSAAVRDSPREQYF

d_call: TRBD2
v_call: TRBV7-8
clone_size: -
j_call: TRBJ2-7
cdr3_nt: TGTGCCAGCAGCTTAAGAGGCGGGGGGGACCCGGCCTTCTTC
cdr3_aa: CASSLRGGGDPAFF

d_call: TRBD1
v_call: TRBV9
clone_size: -
j_call: TRBJ2-2
cdr3_nt: TGTGCCAGCAGCGTCGGAGCAGGGGGCCCTCTTTCCGGGGAGCTGTTTTTT
cdr3_aa: CASSVGAGGPLSGELFF

d_call: TRBD1
v_call: TRBV28
clone_size: -
j_call: TRBJ1-2
cdr3_nt: TGTGCCAGCCTCACTACCGGACAGGATTGGTACTATGGCTACACCTTC
cdr3_aa: CASLTTGQDWYYGYTF

d_call: -
v_call: TRBV5-1
clone_size: once
j_call: TRBJ2-3
cdr3_nt: TGCGCCAGCAGCGTGACGGGGTCGGCGCAGTATTTT
cdr3_aa: CASSVTGSAQYF

d_call: TRBD1
v_call: TRBV30
clone_size: -
j_call: TRBJ1-5
cdr3_nt: TGTGCCTGGAGTTCCGGACAGGGAGATCAGCCCCAGCATTTT
cdr3_aa: CAWSSGQGDQPQHF

d_call: TRBD2
v_call: TRBV24-1
clone_size: -
j_call: TRBJ2-5
cdr3_nt: TGTGCCACCAGTGACCCCGGTGGCGGGGGGCCAACGGGCCTGTTGGAGACCCAGTACTTC
cdr3_aa: CATSDPGGGGPTGLLETQYF

d_call: TRBD1
v_call: TRBV19
clone_size: once
j_call: TRBJ1-4
cdr3_nt: TGTGCCAGTAGTATAGGGGACAGGGGCGAAAAACTGTTTTTT
cdr3_aa: CASSIGDRGEKLFF

d_call: -
v_call: TRBV28
clone_size: -
j_call: TRBJ2-1
cdr3_nt: TGTGCCAGCAGTCTCCAGTATGAGCAGTTCTTC
cdr3_aa: CASSLQYEQFF

d_call: -
v_call: TRBV2
clone_size: -
j_call: TRBJ1-1
cdr3_nt: TGTGCCAGCAGTGAAGGGGCAGGGCCTGAAGCTTTCTTT
cdr3_aa: CASSEGAGPEAFF

d_call: -
v_call: TRBV29-1
clone_size: -
j_call: TRBJ2-5
cdr3_nt: TGCAGCGTTGAAATATACCCGGGAAGAGAGACCCAGTACTTC
cdr3_aa: CSVEIYPGRETQYF

d_call: TRBD2
v_call: TRBV5-5
clone_size: -
j_call: TRBJ2-3
cdr3_nt: TGTGCCAGCAGCTTAATTGGCGGGAGTCAATCAGATACGCAGTATTTT
cdr3_aa: CASSLIGGSQSDTQYF

d_call: -
v_call: TRBV7-3
clone_size: -
j_call: TRBJ2-3
cdr3_nt: TGTGCCAGCAAATCCCGGGGGGCAGGGGATACGCAGTATTTT
cdr3_aa: CASKSRGAGDTQYF

d_call: TRBD1
v_call: TRBV7-9
clone_size: -
j_call: TRBJ2-7
cdr3_nt: TGTGCCAGCAGCTCAGGGGGAGCAAAAACATGGACCGAGCAGTACTTC
cdr3_aa: CASSSGGAKTWTEQYF

d_call: -
v_call: TRBV18
clone_size: -
j_call: TRBJ1-1
cdr3_nt: TGTGCCAGCTCACCGGTCGGGGGATCTGAAGCTTTCTTT
cdr3_aa: CASSPVGGSEAFF

d_call: -
v_call: TRBV6-1
clone_size: -
j_call: TRBJ2-3
cdr3_nt: TGTGCCAGCAGTGACGCGCTAGCCACAGATACGCAGTATTTT
cdr3_aa: CASSDALATDTQYF

d_call: TRBD1
v_call: TRBV5-1
clone_size: -
j_call: TRBJ2-7
cdr3_nt: TGCGCCAGCAGCTGGGTGGACAGGGGGGATACCAACGAGCAGTACTTC
cdr3_aa: CASSWVDRGDTNEQYF

d_call: -
v_call: TRBV18
clone_size: -
j_call: TRBJ1-4
cdr3_nt: TGTGCCAGCTCCCGAGGACGGGGTGAAAAACTGTTTTTT
cdr3_aa: CASSRGRGEKLFF